These 31 T cell receptor beta chains were all obtained from the same sample, sequenced in a study of control samples from healthy donors and cancer patients. Profiled with immunoSEQ multiplex PCR; TCRdb holds only in-frame clones, not every one. This sample has approximately 150,000 clones, with more than 85% found just once. The sample comprised blood. The receptors were gathered from a man aged 25-40 years in good health.

The genes are TRBV21-1 and TRBJ2-6; TRBD1 is taken as the D call from the table, unchecked against the DNA. TRBV21-1 is a documented pseudogene. CDR3 size: 17 residues. The CDR3: CASSRGQGASGANVLTF. CDR3 bases: TGTGCCAGCAGCCGAGGACAGGGGGCGAGTGGGGCCAACGTCCTGACTTTC.

This sequence joins TRBV27 and TRBJ1-2; TRBD1 matches at 9 bases. Germline CDR1 is MNHEY and CDR2 is SMNVEV (reference sequence). The CDR3 consists of 14 residues. Trimming took 6 bases from V and 2 from J; bases not matched to a gene: 4. Here the CDR3 DNA reads TGTGCCAGCAGAGAGACAGGGGGAAACTATGGCTACACCTTC. It specifies CASRETGGNYGYTF.

The CDR3 protein is CASSQGQGGTEAFF. In nucleotides, the CDR3 is TGTGCCAGCAGCCAAGGACAGGGGGGTACTGAAGCTTTCTTT. The chain is built from TRBV3-1 (or the pseudogene TRBV3-2) and TRBJ1-1, with 9 bases identical to TRBD1. Germline-derived CDR1 and CDR2 are LGHDT and YNNKEL (reference sequence). This CDR3 region has 14 residues. Unmatched junction bases numbered 2, after V lost 1 base and J lost 5 bases.

The rearrangement uses TRBV28 and TRBJ2-2; D gene uncertain. CDR3 length equals 13 residues. V was clipped by 5 bases and J by 3 bases, with 7 bases between them. The germline CDR1 and CDR2 sequences are MDHEN and SYDVKM. Here the CDR3 reads CASSPPYTGELFF. CDR3 DNA: TGTGCCAGCAGTCCCCCGTACACCGGGGAGCTGTTTTTT.

The chain joins TRBV2 to TRBJ2-2, with a weak D call TRBD2 (6 bases). Germline CDR1 SNHLY, CDR2 FYNNEI. The CDR3 loop spans 15 amino acids. V was pared by 3 bases and J by 2 bases, with 10 bases between. The CDR3 sequence is CASSDGGINTGELFF. The CDR3 coding sequence is TGTGCCAGCAGTGACGGCGGGATAAACACCGGGGAGCTGTTTTTT. Full variable domain (missing parts from reference TRBV2 and TRBJ2-2): EPEVTQTPSHQVTQMGQEVILRCVPISNHLYFYWYRQILGQKVEFLVSFYNNEISEKSEIFDDQFSVERPDGSNFTLKIRSTKLEDSAMYFCASSDGGINTGELFFGEGSRLTVL.

The rearrangement uses TRBV30 and TRBJ2-4; the D is unclear. The V end lost 1 base, the J end lost 8 bases, and 12 bases lay between the germline ends. CDR3 size: 13 residues. Germline V gene sequence: CDR1 GTSNPN, CDR2 SVGIG (reference sequence). The CDR3 DNA follows: TGTGCCTGGAGTGAAAGGGTTGAGGACATTCAGTACTTC. It codes for CAWSERVEDIQYF.

The chain has TRBV19 and TRBJ2-7; TRBD1 might be the D (5 bases). Trimming shortened V by 3 bases and J by 0 bases, and 6 bases separated the two germline ends. Germline V CDR1 and CDR2: LNHDA, SQIVND (reference sequence). This CDR3 contains 13 residues. The CDR3 reads CASSMDNSYEQYF. The CDR3, as DNA: TGTGCCAGTAGTATGGACAACTCCTACGAGCAGTACTTC. The complete variable domain, with remaining parts taken from reference TRBV19 and TRBJ2-7, reads DGGITQSPKYLFRKEGQNVTLSCEQNLNHDAMYWYRQDPGQGLRLIYYSQIVNDFQKGDIAEGYSVSREKKESFPLTVTSAQKNPTAFYLCASSMDNSYEQYFGPGTRLTVT.

The chain employs TRBV5-4 and TRBJ1-2; D is uncertain. V was clipped by 3 bases and J by 6 bases, with 0 bases between them. The germline V gene encodes CDR1 SGHNT and CDR2 YYREEE (reference sequence). The CDR3 totals 9 residues. This CDR3 reads CASSYGYTF. CDR3 DNA sequence: TGTGCCAGCAGCTATGGCTACACCTTC.

The rearrangement links TRBV5-1 to TRBJ1-2; TRBD1 matches 7 bases. CDR3 length: 13 amino acids. Germline CDR1 and CDR2: SGHRS and YFSETQ. Germline trimming cut 0 bases from V and 8 bases from J; bases unmatched to any gene: 4. CDR3 bases: TGCGCCAGCAGCTTGGGACAGGGAGTCGGCTACACCTTC. This sequence encodes CASSLGQGVGYTF.

The chain employs TRBV30 and TRBJ2-1, with 12 nucleotides matching TRBD2. V shed 0 bases, J shed 9 bases, and the junction held 9 bases outside the gene matches. Germline V gives CDR1 GTSNPN, CDR2 SVGIG (reference sequence). CDR3 length equals 16 residues. CDR3 protein: CAWSVRRTSGATEQFF. CDR3 DNA: TGTGCCTGGAGTGTAAGGAGGACTAGCGGGGCCACTGAGCAGTTCTTC.

This chain joins TRBV7-9 and TRBJ2-3; TRBD2 aligns across 7 bases. The CDR3 has 16 residues. The J segment lost 4 bases and the V segment lost 3 bases, leaving 10 bases of the junction unmatched. Per germline, CDR1 SEHNR and CDR2 FQNEAQ (reference sequence). The CDR3 spells CASSFRGGAGPDTQYF. The DNA for the CDR3 is TGTGCCAGCAGCTTCCGAGGCGGAGCGGGGCCAGATACGCAGTATTTT. The full variable domain, its missing parts supplied by reference TRBV7-9 and TRBJ2-3, is DTGVSQNPRHKITKRGQNVTFRCDPISEHNRLYWYRQTLGQGPEFLTYFQNEAQLEKSRLLSDRFSAERPKGSFSTLEIQRTEQGDSAMYLCASSFRGGAGPDTQYFGPGTRLTVL.

J is TRBJ1-1 and V is TRBV18, with TRBD1 matching 8 bases. CDR1 and CDR2 (germline): KGHSH, LQKENI. V was clipped by 3 bases and J by 4 bases; unmatched bases: 4. The CDR3 runs 14 residues. The CDR3 loop is CASSPQGAGTEAFF. In DNA, the CDR3 is TGTGCCAGCTCACCTCAGGGGGCTGGCACTGAAGCTTTCTTT.

This chain uses TRBV5-1 with TRBJ1-1; 9 nucleotides match TRBD1. The CDR3 length is 14 residues. Germline V CDR1 and CDR2: SGHRS, YFSETQ. V shed 4 bases, J shed 5 bases, and the junction held 6 bases outside the gene matches. DNA of the CDR3: TGCGCCAGCAGCATACAGGGGGCGAGGACTGAAGCTTTCTTT. It translates to CASSIQGARTEAFF.

The chain recombines TRBV6-5 with TRBJ1-5; 8 nucleotides match TRBD1. The germline gives CDR1 MNHEY, CDR2 SVGAGI. The V segment lost 5 bases and the J segment 2 bases; nucleotides outside the gene matches: 2. This CDR3 has 14 residues. CDR3 sequence reads: CASSPGQGNQPQHF. In DNA form, the CDR3 reads TGTGCCAGCAGTCCGGGACAGGGCAATCAGCCCCAGCATTTT.

This chain joins TRBV5-4 and TRBJ1-1, with TRBD1 matching 7 bases. The CDR3 extends over 14 amino acids. Germline V CDR1 and CDR2: SGHNT, YYREEE (reference sequence). V shed 3 bases, J shed 1 base, and the junction held 3 bases outside the gene matches. The CDR3 bases are TGTGCCAGCAGCTCCTGGGACAGGAACACTGAAGCTTTCTTT. It translates to CASSSWDRNTEAFF.

The sample holds many counts of this clone. This CDR3 is CASSKQGTSYEQYF. The CDR3 DNA follows: TGTGCCAGTAGTAAACAGGGGACCTCCTACGAGCAGTACTTC. V usage is TRBV19 and J usage is TRBJ2-7; 7 bases align to TRBD1. CDR3 length: 14 residues. Germline V gene sequence: CDR1 LNHDA, CDR2 SQIVND (reference sequence). V shed 4 bases, J shed 0 bases, and the junction held 3 bases outside the gene matches.

The rearrangement uses TRBV28 and TRBJ1-2, with 7 bases identical to TRBD1. Germline CDR1 is MDHEN and CDR2 is SYDVKM. The CDR3 consists of 13 residues. The ends lost 6 bases at V and 1 base at J; junction bases unmatched: 2. Written as DNA, the CDR3 is TGTGCCAGCAGACAGGGGATTAACTATGGCTACACCTTC. This translates into CASRQGINYGYTF.

The V and J genes are TRBV7-2 and TRBJ2-7, with a weak D call TRBD1 (6 bases). Germline V gene sequence: CDR1 SGHTA, CDR2 FQGNSA. The CDR3 loop spans 14 amino acids. Trimming shortened V by 5 bases and J by 6 bases, and 17 bases separated the two germline ends. CDR3 sequence (DNA): TGTGCCAGCAGCCTACGGATAATAGGGGGCGAGCAGTACTTC. Protein sequence: CASSLRIIGGEQYF.

The chain has TRBV30 and TRBJ2-7, with D perhaps assigned TRBD1 or TRBD2 (6 bases each). Trimming removed 6 bases from V and 3 bases from J, with 15 bases in between. In germline, CDR1 is GTSNPN, CDR2 SVGIG (reference sequence). The CDR3 runs to 13 residues. CDR3 loop: CACGGRHGYEQYF. The CDR3 nucleotides are TGTGCCTGCGGGGGCAGGCATGGCTACGAGCAGTACTTC.

This clone was recorded once. The chain recombines TRBV28 with TRBJ1-1; 11 nucleotides align to TRBD1. Germline V gives CDR1 MDHEN, CDR2 SYDVKM. The CDR3 consists of 13 residues. Trimming took 8 bases from V and 5 from J; bases not matched to a gene: 4. The CDR3 DNA sequence: TGTGCCAGCGAAGGGACAGGGGGAACTGAAGCTTTCTTT. Amino acids: CASEGTGGTEAFF.

The V and J genes are TRBV28 and TRBJ1-5, with a tentative D call TRBD1 (5 bases). Germline CDR1 MDHEN, CDR2 SYDVKM. The V end lost 3 bases, the J end lost 0 bases, and 9 bases lay between the germline ends. CDR3 length equals 15 residues. The CDR3 nucleotides are TGTGCCAGCAGTTTCGGCAGGGTTAGCAATCAGCCCCAGCATTTT. It codes for CASSFGRVSNQPQHF.

This rearrangement joins TRBV30 to TRBJ1-2, with TRBD1 matching 7 bases. The ends lost 6 bases at V and 7 bases at J; junction bases unmatched: 2. The CDR3 extends over 10 amino acids. Germline V gives CDR1 GTSNPN, CDR2 SVGIG (reference sequence). The CDR3 sequence: CACRGVGYTF. The CDR3 bases are TGTGCCTGCAGGGGGGTTGGCTACACCTTC.

V gene TRBV5-1 combines with J gene TRBJ2-7; 8 nucleotides agree with TRBD1. V lost 3 bases and J lost 5; bases outside the gene matches: 7. The CDR3 consists of 14 residues. The V gene's germline CDR1 is SGHRS and CDR2 YFSETQ. The CDR3 reads CASSYGQGPNEQYF. The CDR3, as DNA: TGCGCCAGCAGCTACGGACAGGGTCCCAACGAGCAGTACTTC.

This clone was found once. The CDR3 loop reads CASSQGQGNTEAFF. The CDR3 DNA reads as TGTGCCAGCAGTCAGGGACAGGGGAACACTGAAGCTTTCTTT. The genes are TRBV27 and TRBJ1-1; TRBD1 matches at 9 bases. This CDR3 region has 14 residues. From germline, CDR1 is MNHEY and CDR2 SMNVEV (reference sequence). Trimming at V came to 5 bases and at J to 1 base, leaving 2 bases not matched to a gene.

In its sample, this clone was seen once. The CDR3 DNA follows: TGTGCCAGCAGCTTGTTAGGTTTCAATGAGCAGTTCTTC. Its translation is CASSLLGFNEQFF. The chain joins TRBV5-4 to TRBJ2-1; no reliable D call. V was shortened by 1 base and J by 6 bases, with 8 bases between the two germline ends. The CDR3 has 13 residues. The V gene's germline CDR1 is SGHNT and CDR2 YYREEE (reference sequence).

The chain couples TRBV19 to TRBJ2-7; D gene ambiguous. From germline, CDR1 is LNHDA and CDR2 SQIVND (reference sequence). The ends were cut back, 5 bases at V and 3 bases at J, with 11 bases in the middle. This CDR3 comprises 13 residues. The CDR3, as DNA: TGTGCCAGTAGTTTCAAGCTCTTCTACGAGCAGTACTTC. It encodes CASSFKLFYEQYF.

V usage is TRBV15 and J usage is TRBJ1-5; unclear D gene. Germline CDR1 reads LNHNV; CDR2 reads YYDKDF (reference sequence). The CDR3 consists of 14 residues. V lost 1 base, J lost 8 bases, and 12 bases lay in between. This CDR3 is CATSRVEAEEPQHF. DNA for the CDR3: TGTGCCACCAGCAGAGTTGAGGCCGAAGAGCCCCAGCATTTT.

This clone was observed a handful of times. The chain is built from TRBV12-3 or TRBV12-4 and TRBJ1-1; D is unclear. Trimming removed 3 bases from V and 10 bases from J, with 12 bases in between. CDR3 length equals 12 residues. CDR3: CASSFGLSRAFF. CDR3 bases: TGTGCCAGCAGTTTTGGGTTATCCCGAGCTTTCTTT.

The chain has TRBV5-1 and TRBJ2-7; D uncertain. Germline assignment: CDR1 SGHRS and CDR2 YFSETQ. V was clipped by 4 bases and J by 4 bases, with 12 bases between them. The CDR3 totals 13 residues. Written as DNA, the CDR3 is TGCGCCAGCAGCCACCCCCTAATGTACGAGCAGTACTTC. As protein: CASSHPLMYEQYF.

This chain joins TRBV5-1 and TRBJ2-7; D might be TRBD1 or TRBD2, each matching 7 bases. CDR3 length equals 13 residues. The germline V gene has CDR1 SGHRS and CDR2 YFSETQ. The ends were cut back, 3 bases at V and 6 bases at J, with 13 bases in the middle. In DNA form, the CDR3 reads TGCGCCAGCAGCTGGGGCAGGGGGGGCGAGCAGTACTTC. It translates to CASSWGRGGEQYF.

V gene TRBV9 combines with J gene TRBJ1-3; possibly TRBD1 for D (5 bases). The CDR3 has 15 amino acids. V lost 3 bases to trimming and J lost 0 bases, with 10 bases between them. Germline V gene lookup returns CDR1 SGDLS and CDR2 YYNGEE. The CDR3 region has the DNA TGTGCCAGCAGCGGTGACAGAGGCTCTGGAAACACCATATATTTT. This translates into CASSGDRGSGNTIYF.